These 15 T cell receptor beta chains came from one sample sequenced in a study of blood T cell repertoires in COVID-19. The assay was immunoSEQ multiplex PCR, and TCRdb's table has in-frame clones only and misses some. This table has fewer than 250,000 clones, around four fifths appearing once. Source material: peripheral blood. These receptors were collected from a man aged 45-60 years with active or convalescent COVID-19.

There are a few counts of this clone. The chain links TRBV12-3 or TRBV12-4 to TRBJ1-5; unclear D gene. Trimming cost V 3 bases and J 5 bases, with 8 bases left between them. The CDR3 length is 13 residues. The CDR3 here is CASSFNGDQPQHF. CDR3 sequence (DNA): TGTGCCAGCAGTTTCAACGGGGATCAGCCCCAGCATTTT.

The chain couples TRBV15 to TRBJ1-4, with a possible D match to TRBD1 (5 bases). CDR1 and CDR2 (germline): LNHNV, YYDKDF (reference sequence). CDR3 size: 16 residues. Trimming removed 0 bases from V and 8 bases from J, with 16 bases in between. The DNA for the CDR3 is TGTGCCACCAGCAGAGATTTGGCGGGACGGGGGGAAAAACTGTTTTTT. Amino acids: CATSRDLAGRGEKLFF. Complete variable domain (other parts from reference TRBV15 and TRBJ1-4): DAMVIQNPRYQVTQFGKPVTLSCSQTLNHNVMYWYQQKSSQAPKLLFHYYDKDFNNEADTPDNFQSRRPNTSFCFLDIRSPGLGDTAMYLCATSRDLAGRGEKLFFGSGTQLSVL.

This clone was counted between two and nine times. The chain links TRBV2 to TRBJ1-4; 9 bases are a match to TRBD1. The junction had 9 bases not matched to a gene; V was cut back by 6 bases and J by 4 bases. Germline-derived CDR1 and CDR2 are SNHLY and FYNNEI. The CDR3 runs to 16 residues. The CDR3 here is CASRMGLTGGNEKLFF. The CDR3 DNA is TGTGCCAGCAGGATGGGGCTGACAGGGGGTAATGAAAAACTGTTTTTT. The full variable domain, rest sourced from reference TRBV2 and TRBJ1-4, is EPEVTQTPSHQVTQMGQEVILRCVPISNHLYFYWYRQILGQKVEFLVSFYNNEISEKSEIFDDQFSVERPDGSNFTLKIRSTKLEDSAMYFCASRMGLTGGNEKLFFGSGTQLSVL.

The chain uses TRBV6-2 or TRBV6-3 and TRBJ2-5, with a possible D match to TRBD1 (6 bases). From germline, CDR1 is MNHEY and CDR2 SVGEGT. The CDR3 runs to 16 residues. V was clipped by 1 base and J by 7 bases, with 19 bases between them. The CDR3 here is CASSYFGRGVFGTQYF. The CDR3 DNA is TGTGCCAGCAGTTACTTCGGCAGGGGAGTTTTTGGGACCCAGTACTTC.

The chain joins TRBV2 to TRBJ2-5; 12 bases are shared with TRBD2. This CDR3 has 14 residues. With V trimmed by 6 bases and J by 4 bases, 3 bases remained unmatched. Germline V CDR1 and CDR2: SNHLY, FYNNEI. The CDR3 region is CASRATSGRETQYF. The CDR3 DNA reads TGTGCCAGCAGGGCGACTAGCGGGAGAGAGACCCAGTACTTC.

The genes are TRBV19 and TRBJ2-2, with D hard to call. Trimming took 2 bases from V and 1 from J, leaving 11 bases between them. The CDR3 has 16 amino acids. The germline CDR1 and CDR2 sequences are LNHDA and SQIVND (reference sequence). As DNA, the CDR3 is TGTGCCAGTAGTATACCCCCCCCCAGGAACACCGGGGAGCTGTTTTTT. This gives the protein CASSIPPPRNTGELFF.

The chain uses TRBV30 and TRBJ1-4, with D unclear. The CDR3 spans 13 residues. CDR1 is GTSNPN and CDR2 is SVGIG in the germline V gene (reference sequence). V was shortened by 3 bases and J by 1 base, with 6 bases between the two germline ends. CDR3 amino acids: CAWSPGTNEKLFF. CDR3 sequence (DNA): TGTGCCTGGAGCCCGGGAACTAATGAAAAACTGTTTTTT.

The chain couples TRBV28 to TRBJ1-1, with D possibly matching TRBD1 (5 bases). Germline V CDR1 and CDR2: MDHEN, SYDVKM. There are 17 residues in the CDR3. With 7 bases removed from V and 0 bases from J, the gap between germline ends came to 21 bases. This chain's CDR3 is CASIVGGTRRLNTEAFF. The CDR3 DNA reads TGTGCCAGCATTGTGGGGGGGACGAGGAGGCTGAACACTGAAGCTTTCTTT.

The V gene is TRBV19, the J gene TRBJ1-6; D uncertain. The CDR3 runs 16 residues. Germline V lookup: CDR1 LNHDA, CDR2 SQIVND (reference sequence). Trimming pared 2 bases from V and 7 bases from J, leaving 15 bases between. The chain's CDR3 is CASSISESGGNSPLHF. In DNA form, the CDR3 reads TGTGCCAGTAGTATAAGCGAGAGCGGCGGGAATTCACCCCTCCACTTT.

V is TRBV6-6 and J is TRBJ2-7; a possible D gene is TRBD2 (6 bases). The germline V gene encodes CDR1 MNHNY and CDR2 SVGAGI (reference sequence). This CDR3 comprises 14 residues. V was pared by 4 bases and J by 4 bases, with 14 bases between. CDR3 sequence (DNA): TGTGCCAGCAGTTCCGTAGCGGTTCAGTACGAGCAGTACTTC. Protein sequence: CASSSVAVQYEQYF.

V usage is TRBV5-1 and J usage is TRBJ2-3; 10 positions agree with TRBD1. The CDR3 length is 20 residues. From germline, CDR1 is SGHRS and CDR2 YFSETQ. Trimming at V came to 2 bases and at J to 3 bases, leaving 18 bases not matched to a gene. The CDR3 sequence is CASSLGVWGRQGARTDTQYF. DNA of the CDR3: TGCGCCAGCAGCTTAGGGGTGTGGGGCCGACAGGGGGCGCGAACAGATACGCAGTATTTT.

The rearrangement uses TRBV5-8 and TRBJ2-3, with D perhaps matching TRBD1 (6 bases). The CDR3 is 13 residues long. Germline V gene lookup returns CDR1 SGHTS and CDR2 YDEGEE. V lost 6 bases, J lost 6 bases, and 14 bases lay in between. DNA of the CDR3: TGTGCCAGCACCCCAAGGGGGAAGGATACGCAGTATTTT. Its protein is CASTPRGKDTQYF.

The chain has TRBV18 and TRBJ1-3, with D tentatively TRBD1 (5 bases). The length of the CDR3 is 15 residues. Germline CDR1 KGHSH, CDR2 LQKENI. V lost 5 bases and J 2 bases, leaving 13 bases between the germline ends. The CDR3 here is CASSAQGSAGNTIYF. The DNA for the CDR3 is TGTGCCAGCTCAGCCCAGGGATCGGCTGGAAACACCATATATTTT.

The chain joins TRBV14 to TRBJ2-3; 13 bases fit TRBD2. V was pared by 1 base and J by 0 bases, with 1 base of the junction left unmatched. Germline V gene sequence: CDR1 SGHDN, CDR2 FVKESK. The CDR3 has 17 residues. The CDR3, as DNA: TGTGCCAGCAGCCAAGGGGGACTAGCGGGAAGCACAGATACGCAGTATTTT. Residues: CASSQGGLAGSTDTQYF. The whole variable domain, remainder taken from reference TRBV14 and TRBJ2-3, is EAGVTQFPSHSVIEKGQTVTLRCDPISGHDNLYWYRRVMGKEIKFLLHFVKESKQDESGMPNNRFLAERTGGTYSTLKVQPAELEDSGVYFCASSQGGLAGSTDTQYFGPGTRLTVL.

The V call is TRBV11-2, the J call TRBJ2-3, with D perhaps TRBD2 (6 bases). The CDR3 loop spans 14 amino acids. V was shortened by 1 base and J by 4 bases, with 9 bases between the two germline ends. CDR1 and CDR2 (germline): SGHAT, FQNNGV. In nucleotides, the CDR3 is TGTGCCAGCAGCTTAGCGAGGAGGGCAGATACGCAGTATTTT. Translation gives CASSLARRADTQYF.